This T cell receptor beta chain was sequenced during a study of cytomegalovirus exposure and HLA in healthy donors. Study background: Assignment to the Caucasian-associated ancestry cluster applied to approximately 80% of the roughly 400 genotyped donors.

With respect to this clone: Its specificity is unknown.

Trimming cost V 1 base and J 9 bases; bases outside gene matches: 6. The CDR3 is made up of 14 amino acids. Per the germline V gene, CDR1 is SGHDT and CDR2 is YYEEEE. General study findings and limits: It was in a later analysis that TCR association rates were seen to vary by HLA locus, highest for DRB1 and lowest for HLA-C. Despite most TCR sequences being rare, some public TCRs occurred in many donors.

PCR involved 60 Vbeta and 13 Jbeta primers. Profiled with immunoSEQ multiplex PCR; TCRdb holds only in-frame clones, not every one. The table has some 150,000 clones, approximately 87% seen once. This receptor was identified in a woman between 25 and 40 years old in good health and CMV-seronegative. This rearrangement joins TRBV5-6 to TRBJ2-1, with 8 bases aligning to TRBD2. The sample was PBMCs. CDR3 in DNA: TGTGCCAGCAGCTTGTCGGGAGGGCCCGCTGAGCAGTTCTTC. Its translation is CASSLSGGPAEQFF.